These 30 T cell receptor beta chains were sequenced from one sample in a study of blood T cell repertoires in COVID-19. Profiled with immunoSEQ multiplex PCR; TCRdb holds only in-frame clones, not every one. The sample includes about 170,000 clones, more than 75% of them seen just once. Sequencing was carried out using peripheral blood. The receptors shown here come from a man aged 18 to 30 with active or convalescent COVID-19.

This chain joins TRBV5-4 and TRBJ2-5; 14 bases match TRBD2. J gave up 4 bases and V 5 bases, and 10 bases lay outside the gene matches. Germline values: CDR1 SGHNT, CDR2 YYREEE (reference sequence). The CDR3 sequence is 17 residues long. CDR3 sequence reads: CASRRGLAGVVGETQYF. In nucleotides, the CDR3 is TGTGCCAGCAGGCGGGGACTAGCGGGAGTAGTAGGAGAGACCCAGTACTTC.

The chain combines TRBV3-1 (or the pseudogene TRBV3-2) with TRBJ2-5, with 7 nucleotides matching TRBD2. CDR1 is LGHDT, CDR2 YNNKEL, per germline (reference sequence). CDR3 length equals 13 residues. V lost 3 bases to trimming and J lost 4 bases; unmatched junction nucleotides: 2. Here the CDR3 reads CASSHREGETQYF. The DNA of the CDR3 is TGTGCCAGCAGCCACAGGGAGGGAGAGACCCAGTACTTC.

This sequence joins TRBV6-6 and TRBJ1-3; D ambiguous. The V end lost 4 bases, the J end lost 10 bases, and 8 bases lay between the germline ends. The germline V gene encodes CDR1 MNHNY and CDR2 SVGAGI (reference sequence). The CDR3 is made up of 11 amino acids. CDR3 sequence reads: CASSSPPTIYF. In DNA form, the CDR3 reads TGTGCCAGCAGTTCCCCCCCGACCATATATTTT.

This chain connects TRBV6-5 to TRBJ2-1; TRBD1 is a possible D gene (5 bases). The CDR3 is 15 residues long. V was cut by 9 bases and J by 0 bases, with 15 bases left in between. Germline V CDR1 and CDR2: MNHEY, SVGAGI. CDR3: CASSLTDSSYNEQFF. The CDR3 bases are TGTGCCAGTTCCCTAACCGACAGCTCCTACAATGAGCAGTTCTTC.

The gene calls are TRBV9 and TRBJ1-3; D is possibly TRBD1 (5 bases). In germline, CDR1 is SGDLS, CDR2 YYNGEE. This CDR3 contains 16 residues. Trimming took off 4 bases at V and 4 bases at J, with 18 bases between the two ends. The CDR3 sequence: CASSPVQAGMGNTIYF. CDR3 in DNA: TGTGCCAGCAGCCCTGTTCAGGCAGGGATGGGAAACACCATATATTTT.

This rearrangement joins TRBV28 to TRBJ1-2; no firm D call. The CDR3 extends over 17 amino acids. Looked up from germline, CDR1 is MDHEN and CDR2 is SYDVKM. Trimming stripped 8 bases from V and 5 bases from J, with 27 bases between. This chain's CDR3 is CASGEGFPLVRGYGYTF. The CDR3 coding sequence is TGTGCCAGCGGAGAGGGTTTCCCCCTGGTGCGGGGTTATGGCTACACCTTC.

This chain uses TRBV2 with TRBJ1-3; D ambiguous. CDR1 and CDR2 (germline): SNHLY, FYNNEI. Trimming took 7 bases from V and 7 from J, leaving 11 bases between them. CDR3 length: 12 residues. CDR3 in amino acids: CASTTLGNTIYF. The CDR3 coding sequence is TGTGCCAGCACCACCCTTGGCAACACCATATATTTT. Full variable domain (missing parts from reference TRBV2 and TRBJ1-3): EPEVTQTPSHQVTQMGQEVILRCVPISNHLYFYWYRQILGQKVEFLVSFYNNEISEKSEIFDDQFSVERPDGSNFTLKIRSTKLEDSAMYFCASTTLGNTIYFGEGSWLTVV.

The genes are TRBV19 and TRBJ2-3; TRBD1 aligns across 8 bases. V was pared by 1 base and J by 3 bases, with 12 bases of the junction left unmatched. The CDR3 spans 18 residues. CDR1 LNHDA and CDR2 SQIVND come from the germline V gene (reference sequence). The CDR3 DNA follows: TGTGCCAGTAGTATAGGAAATGGACAGGGCGTTTGGACAGATACGCAGTATTTT. Protein: CASSIGNGQGVWTDTQYF. Filled out from reference TRBV19 and TRBJ2-3, the complete variable domain reads DGGITQSPKYLFRKEGQNVTLSCEQNLNHDAMYWYRQDPGQGLRLIYYSQIVNDFQKGDIAEGYSVSREKKESFPLTVTSAQKNPTAFYLCASSIGNGQGVWTDTQYFGPGTRLTVL.

The CDR3 reads CASSQEVRAHYEQYF. As DNA, the CDR3 is TGCGCCAGCAGCCAAGAAGTGCGGGCCCACTACGAGCAGTACTTC. The chain recombines TRBV4-3 with TRBJ2-7, with D perhaps TRBD2 (5 bases). The CDR3 contains 15 residues. Trimming removed 0 bases at V and 3 bases at J, with 12 bases between. Germline values: CDR1 LGHNA, CDR2 YSLEER.

V is TRBV9 and J is TRBJ1-1; 8 nucleotides align to TRBD1. The CDR3 loop spans 14 amino acids. The V segment lost 4 bases and the J segment 1 base; nucleotides outside the gene matches: 3. Germline-derived CDR1 and CDR2 are SGDLS and YYNGEE. CDR3 amino acids: CASSPGTGNTEAFF. CDR3 in DNA: TGTGCCAGCAGCCCCGGGACAGGGAACACTGAAGCTTTCTTT.

The rearrangement links TRBV10-3 to TRBJ2-7; 10 nucleotides agree with TRBD2. The trim removed 2 bases at V and 1 base at J, leaving 8 bases unmatched. Germline CDR1 reads ENHRY; CDR2 reads SYGVKD. CDR3 length equals 17 residues. CDR3 DNA sequence: TGTGCCATCAGTGAGGGTCTAGCGGGAGAGGGGTCCTACGAGCAGTACTTC. It encodes CAISEGLAGEGSYEQYF.

V is TRBV5-1 and J is TRBJ2-3, with 7 bases fitting TRBD2. The V gene's germline CDR1 is SGHRS and CDR2 YFSETQ. V dropped 3 bases and J dropped 2; count of bases not matched to a gene: 6. The CDR3 consists of 15 residues. CDR3 nucleotides: TGCGCCAGCAGCTGGGGGGGTTATGCCACAGATACGCAGTATTTT. This gives the protein CASSWGGYATDTQYF.

This clone was seen a handful of times. V usage is TRBV30 and J usage is TRBJ2-7; no firm D call. CDR3 length: 11 residues. V shed 5 bases and J shed 5 bases, with 10 bases lying between them. Germline CDR1 GTSNPN, CDR2 SVGIG (reference sequence). The CDR3 sequence is CAWGPKHEQYF. CDR3 coding DNA: TGTGCCTGGGGACCTAAACACGAGCAGTACTTC.

This clone has just a few counts. The chain carries TRBV7-2 and TRBJ2-7; a possible D gene is TRBD1 (6 bases). CDR3 size: 15 residues. The V and J ends lost 4 bases and 0 bases respectively, with 13 bases between them. CDR1 is SGHTA, CDR2 FQGNSA, per germline. The CDR3 DNA sequence: TGTGCCAGCAGCTATTATGCAGGGGTCTCCTACGAGCAGTACTTC. Translation: CASSYYAGVSYEQYF.

The V and J genes are TRBV6-6 and TRBJ2-1; 9 positions agree with TRBD2. The CDR3 runs 14 residues. The V gene's germline CDR1 is MNHNY and CDR2 SVGAGI (reference sequence). V was pared by 3 bases and J by 7 bases, with 4 bases of the junction left unmatched. CDR3: CASSYSGGPNEQFF. CDR3 sequence (DNA): TGTGCCAGCAGTTATAGCGGGGGTCCTAATGAGCAGTTCTTC.

The sample holds one count of this clone. The CDR3 region is CASSVGQGNQPQHF. In DNA form, the CDR3 reads TGTGCCAGCAGCGTAGGACAGGGGAATCAGCCCCAGCATTTT. The J gene is TRBJ1-5, the V gene TRBV7-3; TRBD1 agrees at 9 bases. CDR3 size: 14 residues. Per germline, CDR1 SGHTA and CDR2 FQGTGA. J was trimmed by 4 bases and V by 5 bases; bases with no gene match: 3.

The rearrangement links TRBV11-2 to TRBJ1-1; 8 bases are a match to TRBD1. CDR1 and CDR2 from the germline V gene are SGHAT and FQNNGV. The trim removed 2 bases at V and 3 bases at J, leaving 5 bases unmatched. CDR3 length: 15 residues. The CDR3 sequence is CASSLRQGTYTEAFF. The CDR3 nucleotides read TGTGCCAGCAGCTTACGACAGGGGACCTACACTGAAGCTTTCTTT.

The count of this clone is one. The chain links TRBV6-5 to TRBJ2-1; D is undetermined. V lost 2 bases and J 0 bases, leaving 8 bases between the germline ends. The CDR3 contains 15 residues. Germline lookup yields CDR1 MNHEY and CDR2 SVGAGI. The CDR3 region is CASSYLSPSYNEQFF. CDR3 DNA sequence: TGTGCCAGCAGTTACCTTTCTCCCTCCTACAATGAGCAGTTCTTC.

The CDR3 coding sequence is TGTGCCAGCAGTTTATCGATTCGACTAGCGGGAGGGGGTAGATTCTACGAGCAGTACTTC. Translated: CASSLSIRLAGGGRFYEQYF. The chain recombines TRBV27 with TRBJ2-7, with 14 bases aligning to TRBD2. Germline V CDR1 and CDR2: MNHEY, SMNVEV (reference sequence). This CDR3 region has 20 residues. V was pared by 0 bases and J by 3 bases, with 13 bases of the junction left unmatched.

This clone was seen more than once but under ten times. This sequence joins TRBV2 and TRBJ2-7; 8 bases map to TRBD1. Germline CDR1 and CDR2: SNHLY and FYNNEI. With 6 bases clipped from V and 2 bases from J, the junction kept 3 bases outside the gene matches. The CDR3 totals 13 residues. CDR3 sequence: CASRDRAPYEQYV. The CDR3 DNA is TGTGCCAGCAGGGACAGGGCCCCCTACGAGCAGTACGTC.

This chain connects TRBV4-3 to TRBJ2-7; 7 bases are a match to TRBD2. The V gene's germline CDR1 is LGHNA and CDR2 YSLEER. CDR3 length: 16 amino acids. After removal of 3 bases from V and 1 base from J, the junction contained 9 bases not matched to a gene. CDR3 region: CASSQGIHGGSYEQYF. DNA for the CDR3: TGCGCCAGCAGCCAGGGCATACACGGGGGGTCCTACGAGCAGTACTTC.

In the case of this clone: Relative to the germline gene, one junction end is altered; a read error may explain this. The V and J genes are TRBV12-3 or TRBV12-4 and TRBJ1-2, with unresolved D. The CDR3 sequence is 8 residues long. The DNA of the CDR3 is TGTGCCAGCTCCCCTCGGGACTTC. Protein sequence: CASSPRDF.

The V gene is TRBV5-1, the J gene TRBJ1-2; possible D gene TRBD1, 6 bases. V dropped 4 bases and J dropped 0 bases, with 16 bases sitting between them. Per germline, CDR1 SGHRS and CDR2 YFSETQ. The CDR3 has 16 amino acids. The CDR3 sequence: CASSRSQGSTNYGYTF. The CDR3 nucleotides are TGCGCCAGCAGCCGCTCTCAGGGGAGTACTAACTATGGCTACACCTTC.

This chain uses TRBV24-1 with TRBJ2-7; 7 bases agree with TRBD1. Germline loops: CDR1 KGHDR, CDR2 SFDVKD. The CDR3 contains 17 residues. The V segment lost 4 bases and the J segment 1 base; nucleotides outside the gene matches: 12. The CDR3: CATSDQPGTEKSYEQYV. DNA for the CDR3: TGTGCCACCAGTGACCAGCCCGGGACAGAAAAATCCTACGAGCAGTACGTC.

The chain joins TRBV18 to TRBJ1-2; D is uncertain. Germline CDR1 is KGHSH and CDR2 is LQKENI. The V end lost 3 bases, the J end lost 7 bases, and 9 bases lay between the germline ends. The CDR3 spans 12 residues. The CDR3 DNA is TGTGCCAGCTCACCGACTGTACGTGGCTACACCTTC. Protein: CASSPTVRGYTF.

V is TRBV5-1 and J is TRBJ2-3; TRBD2 aligns across 13 bases. The germline gives CDR1 SGHRS, CDR2 YFSETQ. The J segment lost 3 bases and the V segment lost 3 bases, leaving 1 base of the junction unmatched. The CDR3 covers 15 residues. CDR3 bases: TGCGCCAGCAGCTGGGGACTAGCGGGGACAGATACGCAGTATTTT. This codes for CASSWGLAGTDTQYF.

J is TRBJ1-6 and V is TRBV30; D is uncertain. V was trimmed by 8 bases and J by 8 bases, leaving 31 bases between them. The CDR3 spans 18 residues. Germline CDR1 GTSNPN, CDR2 SVGIG (reference sequence). CDR3 loop: CARSSGGEPLPLDSPLHF. As DNA, the CDR3 is TGTGCCCGCTCCTCCGGCGGAGAACCTCTCCCCTTGGATTCACCCCTCCACTTT.

DNA of the CDR3: TGTGCCAGCTCACCCACAGGGGGCACTGAAGCTTTCTTT. Amino acids: CASSPTGGTEAFF. V usage is TRBV18 and J usage is TRBJ1-1; 8 bases match TRBD1. The V segment lost 3 bases and the J segment 4 bases; nucleotides outside the gene matches: 1. The V gene's germline CDR1 is KGHSH and CDR2 LQKENI. This CDR3 comprises 13 residues.

J is TRBJ2-1 and V is TRBV6-4; 9 bases match TRBD1. Germline V gene sequence: CDR1 MRHNA, CDR2 SNTAGT. V lost 4 bases and J lost 8; bases outside the gene matches: 12. This CDR3 has 16 residues. The CDR3 bases are TGTGCCAGCAGTGGAAATCCGGGACAGGGCGGCGATGAGCAGTTCTTC. Translation: CASSGNPGQGGDEQFF.

The V call is TRBV11-2, the J call TRBJ2-3; 14 bases are shared with TRBD2. In germline, CDR1 is SGHAT, CDR2 FQNNGV. V lost 5 bases, J lost 0 bases, and 10 bases stayed unmatched. The CDR3 covers 19 residues. The CDR3 nucleotides read TGTGCCAGCAGCCTTATGACTAGCGGGGGGGCACCCAGCACAGATACGCAGTATTTT. It translates to CASSLMTSGGAPSTDTQYF.